These T cell receptor beta chains were read from a single sample in a study of neurological immune-mediated disorders. TCRdb re-called the 5' RACE reads with MiXCR, one entry per CDR3 protein. In the table there are fewer than 90,000 distinct CDR3 sequences, 4% to 6% of which are singletons. Sequencing used PBMCs. The receptor set was obtained from a man between 18 and 35 years old with multiple sclerosis. Both conserved end residues are part of each CDR3. The size entry gives once, few or many counts, or a class when the clone is expanded.

cdr3_length: 16
j_call: TRBJ2-1
clone_size: many
v_call: TRBV15
cdr3_aa: CATSRGPADIGNEQFF

cdr3_length: 13
j_call: TRBJ2-2
clone_size: many
v_call: TRBV29-1
cdr3_aa: CSVVAPIGGELFF

cdr3_length: 15
j_call: TRBJ2-3
clone_size: many
v_call: TRBV7-2
cdr3_aa: CASSSASGTTDTQYF

cdr3_length: 13
j_call: TRBJ1-2
clone_size: many
v_call: TRBV20-1
cdr3_aa: CSALPGQGYGYTF

cdr3_length: 13
j_call: TRBJ1-2
clone_size: many
v_call: TRBV5-1
cdr3_aa: CASSLEGVYGYTF

cdr3_length: 14
j_call: TRBJ1-2
clone_size: many
v_call: TRBV5-1
cdr3_aa: CASSRGQGIDGYTF

cdr3_length: 16
j_call: TRBJ2-7
clone_size: many
v_call: TRBV6-6
cdr3_aa: CASSHNRDRVSYEQYF

cdr3_length: 18
j_call: TRBJ2-1
clone_size: many
v_call: TRBV4-2
cdr3_aa: CASSQDGAAGNSYNEQFF

cdr3_length: 13
j_call: TRBJ1-4
clone_size: many
v_call: TRBV9
cdr3_aa: CASSVAVGEKLFF

cdr3_length: 12
j_call: TRBJ1-2
clone_size: many
v_call: TRBV29-1
cdr3_aa: CSVGSQEEGYTF

cdr3_length: 14
j_call: TRBJ1-5
clone_size: many
v_call: TRBV6-6
cdr3_aa: CASSYGADRQPQHF

cdr3_length: 15
j_call: TRBJ2-1
clone_size: many
v_call: TRBV20-1
cdr3_aa: CSAIPRTGSYNEQFF

cdr3_length: 14
j_call: TRBJ2-1
clone_size: many
v_call: TRBV5-1
cdr3_aa: CASSPAALYNEQFF

cdr3_length: 15
j_call: TRBJ2-2
clone_size: few
v_call: TRBV5-1
cdr3_aa: CASRPGLFGTGELFF

cdr3_length: 14
j_call: TRBJ2-7
clone_size: many
v_call: TRBV20-1
cdr3_aa: CSARDPRGAYEQYF

cdr3_length: 13
j_call: TRBJ2-7
clone_size: many
v_call: TRBV20-1
cdr3_aa: CSANGYPRLEQYF

cdr3_length: 16
j_call: TRBJ2-3
clone_size: many
v_call: TRBV14
cdr3_aa: CASSQFPVYYTDTQYF